The rows below give T cell receptor beta chains drawn from one sample of a study of cytomegalovirus exposure and HLA in healthy donors. Assay used: immunoSEQ multiplex PCR; TCRdb lists only in-frame clones, some missing. The table records over 200,000 clones, more than 75% of them present only once. The sequenced sample was PBMCs. All receptors derive from a male donor in good health and CMV-seronegative. The CDR3 runs from the conserved cysteine through the conserved F or W. A D gene is named only where the DNA matches it firmly. Clone size is stated in some rows and not others, as once, few, many or a class when expanded.

V gene,clone size,CDR3 length,J gene,D gene,CDR3 DNA,CDR3 protein
TRBV11-2,NA,12,TRBJ2-1,NA,TGTGCCAGCAGCCTATCGACAGAAGAGCAGTTCTTC,CASSLSTEEQFF
TRBV9,NA,15,TRBJ1-2,NA,TGTGCCAGCAGCGTAGGTTGGGGCACCGACTATGGCTACACCTTC,CASSVGWGTDYGYTF
TRBV5-1,few,14,TRBJ2-5,TRBD1,TGCGCCAGCAGCTTGGACAGGGGGGTGGAGACCCAGTACTTC,CASSLDRGVETQYF
TRBV6-5,NA,15,TRBJ2-3,TRBD1,TGTGCCAGCAGTTACTCGAACAGGGGAAAAGATACGCAGTATTTT,CASSYSNRGKDTQYF
TRBV5-1,NA,13,TRBJ1-1,NA,TGCGCCAGCAGCCCAGAGGGAGGAAATACGGCTTTCTTT,CASSPEGGNTAFF
TRBV28,NA,10,TRBJ2-7,NA,TGTGCCAGCAGCTATTACGAGCAGTACTTC,CASSYYEQYF
TRBV27,NA,17,TRBJ2-7,TRBD1,TGTGCCAGCAGTTTATCTTTGGACAGGGCGGGTTTGTACGAGCAGTACTTC,CASSLSLDRAGLYEQYF
TRBV2,NA,14,TRBJ1-2,TRBD1,TGTGCCAGCAGCCCCGGGACAGGGAACTATGGCTACACCTTC,CASSPGTGNYGYTF
TRBV28,NA,15,TRBJ1-3,TRBD1,TGTGCCAGCAGCCCTGACAGGGGCTCTGGAAACACCATATATTTT,CASSPDRGSGNTIYF
TRBV19,NA,13,TRBJ1-4,TRBD1,TGTGCCAGTGCGGACAGGGAGGGGGAAAAACTGTTTTTT,CASADREGEKLFF
TRBV11-2,NA,14,TRBJ1-5,NA,TGTGCCAGCAGCTTAGATGCAGACAATCAGCCCCAGCATTTT,CASSLDADNQPQHF
TRBV7-9,NA,15,TRBJ1-4,NA,TGTGCCAGCAGCCCCGGGGTACTAACTAATGAAAAACTGTTTTTT,CASSPGVLTNEKLFF
TRBV4-1,NA,15,TRBJ2-7,TRBD1,TGCGCCAGCAGCCAAGAGGACAGGTACCACTACGAGCAGTACTTC,CASSQEDRYHYEQYF
TRBV5-4,NA,13,TRBJ2-3,NA,TGTGCCAGGGGGTCGGCGGGGACAGATACGCAGTATTTT,CARGSAGTDTQYF
TRBV4-2,NA,16,TRBJ2-7,NA,TGTGCCAGCAGCCAAGATCCCGGGGAGCGCTCTTACGAGCAGTACTTC,CASSQDPGERSYEQYF
TRBV19,NA,13,TRBJ2-3,NA,TGTGCCAGTAGTATCACGGAAGCGAATACGCAGTATTTT,CASSITEANTQYF
TRBV7-3,once,16,TRBJ2-5,TRBD2,TGTGCCAGCAGCTTAAGCGGATCGGGAGGAGGAGAGACCCAGTACTTC,CASSLSGSGGGETQYF
TRBV27,NA,16,TRBJ1-1,NA,TGTGCCAGTATTGCTTCGTGGGGAGGAATGAACACTGAAGCTTTCTTT,CASIASWGGMNTEAFF
TRBV18,NA,17,TRBJ1-3,NA,TGTGCCAGCTCACCACCGGTTACTACAGGCTCTGGAAACACCATATATTTT,CASSPPVTTGSGNTIYF